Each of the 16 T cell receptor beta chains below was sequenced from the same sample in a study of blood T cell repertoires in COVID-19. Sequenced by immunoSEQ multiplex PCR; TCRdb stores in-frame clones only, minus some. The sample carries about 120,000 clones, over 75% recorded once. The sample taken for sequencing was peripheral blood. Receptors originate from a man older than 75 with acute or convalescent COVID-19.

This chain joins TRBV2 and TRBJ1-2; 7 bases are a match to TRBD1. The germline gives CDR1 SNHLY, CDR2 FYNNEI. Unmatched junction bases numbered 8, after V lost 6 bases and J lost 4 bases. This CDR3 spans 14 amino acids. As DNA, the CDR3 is TGTGCCAGCAGACGACAGGGACTAGCCTATGGCTACACCTTC. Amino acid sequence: CASRRQGLAYGYTF.

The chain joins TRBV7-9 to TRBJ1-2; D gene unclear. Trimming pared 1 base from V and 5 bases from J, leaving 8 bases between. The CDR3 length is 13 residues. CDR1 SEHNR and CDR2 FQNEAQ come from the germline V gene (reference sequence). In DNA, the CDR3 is TGTGCCAGCAGCTTAGGTGAGAGGTATGGCTACACCTTC. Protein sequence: CASSLGERYGYTF.

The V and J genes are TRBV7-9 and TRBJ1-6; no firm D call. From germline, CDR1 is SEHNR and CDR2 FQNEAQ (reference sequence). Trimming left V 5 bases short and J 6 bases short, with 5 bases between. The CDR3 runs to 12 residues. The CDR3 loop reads CASSPINSPLHF. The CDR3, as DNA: TGTGCCAGCAGCCCTATTAATTCACCCCTCCACTTT.

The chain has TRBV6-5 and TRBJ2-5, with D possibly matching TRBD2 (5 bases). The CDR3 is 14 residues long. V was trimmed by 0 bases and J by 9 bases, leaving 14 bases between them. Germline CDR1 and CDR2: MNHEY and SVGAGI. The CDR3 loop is CASSYSILEGSQYF. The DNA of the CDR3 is TGTGCCAGCAGTTACTCGATTCTAGAGGGTTCCCAGTACTTC.

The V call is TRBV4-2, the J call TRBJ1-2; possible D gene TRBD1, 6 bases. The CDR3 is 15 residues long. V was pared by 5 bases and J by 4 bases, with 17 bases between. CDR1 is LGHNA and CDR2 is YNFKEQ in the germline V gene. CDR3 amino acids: CASSNPREGGYGYTF. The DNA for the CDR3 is TGTGCCAGCAGCAACCCCCGGGAGGGGGGCTATGGCTACACCTTC.

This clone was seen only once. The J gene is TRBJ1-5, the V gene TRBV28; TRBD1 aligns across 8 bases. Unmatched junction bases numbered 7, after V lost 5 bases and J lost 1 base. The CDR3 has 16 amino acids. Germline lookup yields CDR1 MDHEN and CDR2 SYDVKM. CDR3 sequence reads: CASSRYRGTSNQPQHF. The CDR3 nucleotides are TGTGCCAGCAGTAGGTACAGGGGGACGAGCAATCAGCCCCAGCATTTT.

The CDR3 here is CASSPTDSSYNEQFF. The CDR3 region has the DNA TGCGCCAGCAGCCCGACAGACAGCTCCTACAATGAGCAGTTCTTC. The chain employs TRBV5-1 and TRBJ2-1; a weak D match, TRBD1 (5 bases). The V gene's germline CDR1 is SGHRS and CDR2 YFSETQ. This CDR3 is built from 15 residues. The germline V and J ends were trimmed by 4 bases and 0 bases, with 11 bases remaining between them.

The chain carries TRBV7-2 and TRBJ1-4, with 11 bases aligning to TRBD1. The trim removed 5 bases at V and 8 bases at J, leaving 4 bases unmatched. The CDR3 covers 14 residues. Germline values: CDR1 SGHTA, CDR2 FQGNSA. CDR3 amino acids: CASSPGQGGEKLFF. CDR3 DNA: TGTGCCAGCAGCCCGGGACAGGGGGGAGAAAAACTGTTTTTT.

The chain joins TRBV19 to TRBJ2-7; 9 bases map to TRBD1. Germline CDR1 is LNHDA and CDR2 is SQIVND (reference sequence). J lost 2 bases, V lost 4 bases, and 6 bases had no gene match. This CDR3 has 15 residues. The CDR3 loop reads CASSTRQGGPYEQYF. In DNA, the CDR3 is TGTGCCAGTAGTACCAGACAGGGGGGGCCCTACGAGCAGTACTTC.

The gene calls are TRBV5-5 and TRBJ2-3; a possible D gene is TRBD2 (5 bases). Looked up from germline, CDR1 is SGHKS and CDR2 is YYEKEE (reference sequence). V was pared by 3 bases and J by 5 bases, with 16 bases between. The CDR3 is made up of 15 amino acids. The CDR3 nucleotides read TGTGCCAGCAGCTGGAGGTGGTACCAGCAAGATACGCAGTATTTT. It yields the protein CASSWRWYQQDTQYF.

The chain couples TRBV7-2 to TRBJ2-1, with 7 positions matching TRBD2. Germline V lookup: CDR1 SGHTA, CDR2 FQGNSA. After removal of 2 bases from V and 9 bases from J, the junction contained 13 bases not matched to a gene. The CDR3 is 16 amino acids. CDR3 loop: CASSLLAAGVPGEQFF. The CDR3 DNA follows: TGTGCCAGCAGCTTACTGGCGGCGGGAGTTCCTGGTGAGCAGTTCTTC.

The CDR3 protein is CASTNRELNQPQHF. CDR3 in DNA: TGTGCCAGTACGAATAGGGAGTTAAATCAGCCCCAGCATTTT. This chain connects TRBV19 to TRBJ1-5; the D is unclear. The CDR3 covers 14 residues. V lost 7 bases to trimming and J lost 4 bases, with 14 bases between them. CDR1 is LNHDA and CDR2 is SQIVND in the germline V gene (reference sequence).

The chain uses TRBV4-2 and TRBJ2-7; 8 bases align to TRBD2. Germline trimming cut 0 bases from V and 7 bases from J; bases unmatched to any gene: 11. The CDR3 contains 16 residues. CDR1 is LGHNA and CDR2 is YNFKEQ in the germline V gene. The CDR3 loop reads CASSQEASGLASEQYF. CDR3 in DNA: TGTGCCAGCAGCCAAGAGGCCTCCGGACTAGCAAGTGAGCAGTACTTC.

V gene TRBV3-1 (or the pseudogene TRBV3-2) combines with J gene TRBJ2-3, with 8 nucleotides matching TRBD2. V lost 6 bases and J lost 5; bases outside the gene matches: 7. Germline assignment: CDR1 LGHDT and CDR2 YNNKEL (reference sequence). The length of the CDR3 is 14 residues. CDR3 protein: CASRGSGAGDTQYF. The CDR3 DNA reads TGTGCCAGCAGGGGTAGCGGGGCAGGAGATACGCAGTATTTT.

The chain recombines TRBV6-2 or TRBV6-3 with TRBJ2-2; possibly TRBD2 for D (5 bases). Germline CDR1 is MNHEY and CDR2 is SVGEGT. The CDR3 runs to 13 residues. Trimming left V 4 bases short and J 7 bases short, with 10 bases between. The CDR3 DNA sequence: TGTGCCAGCAGTTCACTAGTAGTCGGGGAGCTGTTTTTT. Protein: CASSSLVVGELFF.

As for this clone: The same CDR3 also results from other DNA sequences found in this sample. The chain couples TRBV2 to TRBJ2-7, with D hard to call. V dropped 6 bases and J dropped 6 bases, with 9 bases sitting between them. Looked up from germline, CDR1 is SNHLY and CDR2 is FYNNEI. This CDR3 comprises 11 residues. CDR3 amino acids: CASRPRGEQYF. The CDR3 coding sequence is TGTGCCAGCAGACCCCGCGGCGAGCAGTACTTC.